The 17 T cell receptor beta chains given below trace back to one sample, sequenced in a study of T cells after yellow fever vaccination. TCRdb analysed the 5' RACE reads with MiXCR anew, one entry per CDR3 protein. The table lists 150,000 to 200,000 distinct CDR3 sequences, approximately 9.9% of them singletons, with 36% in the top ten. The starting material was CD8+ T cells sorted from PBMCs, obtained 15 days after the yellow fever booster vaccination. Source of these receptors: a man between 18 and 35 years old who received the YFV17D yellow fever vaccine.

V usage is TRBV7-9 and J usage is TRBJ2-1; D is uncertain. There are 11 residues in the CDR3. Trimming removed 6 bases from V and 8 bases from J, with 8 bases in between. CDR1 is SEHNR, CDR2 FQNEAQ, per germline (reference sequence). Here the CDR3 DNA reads TGTGCCAGCAGTGAAGGATATGAGCAGTTCTTC. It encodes CASSEGYEQFF.

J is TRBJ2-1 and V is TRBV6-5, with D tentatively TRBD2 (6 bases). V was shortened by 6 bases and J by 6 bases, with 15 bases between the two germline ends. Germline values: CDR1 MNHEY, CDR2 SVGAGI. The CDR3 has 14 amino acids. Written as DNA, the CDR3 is TGTGCCAGCAGCTCCTTGTTGGGGGGCAATGAGCAGTTCTTC. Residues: CASSSLLGGNEQFF.

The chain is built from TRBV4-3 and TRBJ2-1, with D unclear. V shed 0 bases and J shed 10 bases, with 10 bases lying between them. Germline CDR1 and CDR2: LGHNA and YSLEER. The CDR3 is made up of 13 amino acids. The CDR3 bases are TGCGCCAGCAGCCAAGACCCGACTGGAGAGCAGTTCTTC. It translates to CASSQDPTGEQFF.

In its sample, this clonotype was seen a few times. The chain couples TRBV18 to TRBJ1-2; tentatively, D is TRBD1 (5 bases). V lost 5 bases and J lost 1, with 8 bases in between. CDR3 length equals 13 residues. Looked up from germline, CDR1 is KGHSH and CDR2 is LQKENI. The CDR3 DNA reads TGTGCCAGCTCAGGCAGGGATAACTATGGCTACACCTTC. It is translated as CASSGRDNYGYTF.

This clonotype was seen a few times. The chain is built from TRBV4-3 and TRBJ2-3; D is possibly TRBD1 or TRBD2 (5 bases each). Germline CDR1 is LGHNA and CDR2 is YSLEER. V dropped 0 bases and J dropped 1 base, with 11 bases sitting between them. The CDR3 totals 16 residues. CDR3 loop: CASSQDGEGRTDTQYF. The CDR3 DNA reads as TGCGCCAGCAGCCAAGATGGAGAGGGGCGCACAGATACGCAGTATTTT.

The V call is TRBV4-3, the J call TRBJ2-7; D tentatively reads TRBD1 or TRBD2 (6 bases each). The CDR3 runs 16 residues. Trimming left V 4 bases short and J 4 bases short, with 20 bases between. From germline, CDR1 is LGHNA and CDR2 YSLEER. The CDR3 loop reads CASSLSTGTPSYEQYF. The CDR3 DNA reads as TGCGCCAGCAGCCTCTCCACAGGGACTCCTTCTTACGAGCAGTACTTC.

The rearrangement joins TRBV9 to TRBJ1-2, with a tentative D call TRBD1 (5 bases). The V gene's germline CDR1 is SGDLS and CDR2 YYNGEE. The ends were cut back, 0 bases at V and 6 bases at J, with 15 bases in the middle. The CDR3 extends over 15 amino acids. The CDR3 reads CASSVGQGANHGYTF. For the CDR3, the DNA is TGTGCCAGCAGCGTAGGGCAGGGTGCCAATCATGGCTACACCTTC. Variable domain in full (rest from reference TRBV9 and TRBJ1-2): DSGVTQTPKHLITATGQRVTLRCSPRSGDLSVYWYQQSLDQGLQFLIQYYNGEERAKGNILERFSAQQFPDLHSELNLSSLELGDSALYFCASSVGQGANHGYTFGSGTRLTVV.

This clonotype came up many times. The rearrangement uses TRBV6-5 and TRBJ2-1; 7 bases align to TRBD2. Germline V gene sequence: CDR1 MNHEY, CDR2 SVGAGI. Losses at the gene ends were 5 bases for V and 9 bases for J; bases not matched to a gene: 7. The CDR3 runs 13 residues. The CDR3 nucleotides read TGTGCCAGCAGTGTGGGGAGGGAGAGTGAGCAGTTCTTC. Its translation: CASSVGRESEQFF.

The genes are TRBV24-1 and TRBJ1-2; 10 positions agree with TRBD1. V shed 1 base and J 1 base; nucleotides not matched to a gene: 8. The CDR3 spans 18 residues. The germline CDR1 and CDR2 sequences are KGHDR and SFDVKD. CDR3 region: CATSDFRDRGKLNYGYTF. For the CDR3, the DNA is TGTGCCACCAGTGATTTCCGGGACAGGGGCAAACTTAACTATGGCTACACCTTC.

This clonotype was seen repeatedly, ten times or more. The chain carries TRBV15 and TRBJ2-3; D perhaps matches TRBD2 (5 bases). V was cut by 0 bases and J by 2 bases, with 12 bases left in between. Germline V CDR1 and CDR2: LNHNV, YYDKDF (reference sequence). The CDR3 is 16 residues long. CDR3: CATSRDEGRVTDTQYF. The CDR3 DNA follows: TGTGCCACCAGCAGAGATGAAGGGAGAGTCACAGATACGCAGTATTTT.

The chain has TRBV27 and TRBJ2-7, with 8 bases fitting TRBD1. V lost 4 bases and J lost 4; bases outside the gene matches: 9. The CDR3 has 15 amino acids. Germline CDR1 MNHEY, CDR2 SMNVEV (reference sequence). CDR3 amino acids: CASSYTGTGLYEQYF. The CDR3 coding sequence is TGTGCCAGCAGTTATACCGGGACAGGTCTGTACGAGCAGTACTTC.

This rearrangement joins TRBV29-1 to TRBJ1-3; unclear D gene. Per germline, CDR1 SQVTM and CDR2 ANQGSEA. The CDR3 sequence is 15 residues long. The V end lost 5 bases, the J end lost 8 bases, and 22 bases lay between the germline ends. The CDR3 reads CSVLGSSAQVDTIYF. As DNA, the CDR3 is TGCAGCGTTCTGGGCTCTTCCGCCCAGGTCGACACCATATATTTT.

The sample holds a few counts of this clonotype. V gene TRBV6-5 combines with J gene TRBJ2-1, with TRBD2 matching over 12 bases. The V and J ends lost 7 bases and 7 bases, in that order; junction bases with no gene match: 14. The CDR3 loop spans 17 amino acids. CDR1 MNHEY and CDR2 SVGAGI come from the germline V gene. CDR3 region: CASTELAGGFHGNEQFF. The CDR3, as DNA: TGTGCCAGCACCGAACTAGCGGGGGGCTTTCATGGGAATGAGCAGTTCTTC.

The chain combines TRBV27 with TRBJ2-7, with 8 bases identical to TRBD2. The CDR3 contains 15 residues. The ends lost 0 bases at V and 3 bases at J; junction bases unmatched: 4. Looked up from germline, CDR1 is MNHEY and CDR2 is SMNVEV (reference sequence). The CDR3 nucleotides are TGTGCCAGCAGTTTATCGGCCAGCGGGGGCTACGAGCAGTACTTC. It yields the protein CASSLSASGGYEQYF.

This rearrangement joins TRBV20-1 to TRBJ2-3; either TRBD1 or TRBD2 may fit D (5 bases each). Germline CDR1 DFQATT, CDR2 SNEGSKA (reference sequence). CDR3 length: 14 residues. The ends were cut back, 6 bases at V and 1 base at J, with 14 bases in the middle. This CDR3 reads CSAPPGRRTDTQYF. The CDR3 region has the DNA TGCAGTGCACCACCGGGACGCCGCACAGATACGCAGTATTTT.

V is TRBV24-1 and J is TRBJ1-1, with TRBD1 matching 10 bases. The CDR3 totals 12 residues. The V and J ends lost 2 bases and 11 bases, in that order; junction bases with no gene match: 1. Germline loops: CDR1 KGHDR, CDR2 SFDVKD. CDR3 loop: CATSDSDRGAFF. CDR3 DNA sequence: TGTGCCACCAGTGATTCGGACAGGGGGGCTTTCTTT.

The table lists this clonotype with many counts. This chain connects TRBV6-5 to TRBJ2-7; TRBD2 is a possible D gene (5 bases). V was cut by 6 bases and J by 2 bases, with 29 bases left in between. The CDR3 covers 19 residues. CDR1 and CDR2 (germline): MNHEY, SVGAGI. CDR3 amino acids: CASSLVRAAWRNGAYEQYV. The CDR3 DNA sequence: TGTGCCAGCAGCCTAGTTCGTGCCGCGTGGAGGAACGGCGCCTACGAGCAGTACGTC.